Following are 27 T cell receptor beta chains from one sample sequenced in a study of blood T cell repertoires in COVID-19. Some clones are missing from TCRdb's copy, which holds only in-frame ones; the method was immunoSEQ multiplex PCR. This sample yields 150,000 to 200,000 clones, of which roughly 89% are seen a single time; about 3.3% belongs to the top ten. Sequencing was carried out using PBMCs or T cells enriched from blood (not recorded which). These receptors were taken from a woman in her twenties or thirties who had been exposed to COVID-19.

The chain joins TRBV30 to TRBJ1-1; D ambiguous. The CDR3 sequence is 11 residues long. Germline CDR1 GTSNPN, CDR2 SVGIG (reference sequence). Trimming took 4 bases from V and 0 from J, leaving 3 bases between them. CDR3 sequence: CAWTVNTEAFF. The CDR3 DNA reads TGTGCCTGGACGGTGAACACTGAAGCTTTCTTT.

The rearrangement joins TRBV19 to TRBJ1-1; D perhaps matches TRBD1 (5 bases). V shed 4 bases and J shed 1 base, with 13 bases lying between them. Germline CDR1 reads LNHDA; CDR2 reads SQIVND (reference sequence). The CDR3 is made up of 15 amino acids. As DNA, the CDR3 is TGTGCCAGTAGTAAATCCCTTGGACAGAACACTGAAGCTTTCTTT. This gives the protein CASSKSLGQNTEAFF.

V and J are TRBV7-6 and TRBJ2-5; TRBD2 matches at 8 bases. The CDR3 is 12 amino acids. The J segment lost 11 bases and the V segment lost 5 bases, leaving 7 bases of the junction unmatched. Looked up from germline, CDR1 is SGHVS and CDR2 is FNYEAQ. CDR3 bases: TGTGCCAGCAGCGCCGGGGGGGCGGCGCAGTACTTC. This gives the protein CASSAGGAAQYF.

V and J are TRBV27 and TRBJ1-5, with D tentatively TRBD1 (6 bases). The V gene's germline CDR1 is MNHEY and CDR2 SMNVEV (reference sequence). CDR3 size: 16 residues. Trimming pared 2 bases from V and 0 bases from J, leaving 11 bases between. The CDR3: CASSLTGTLSNQPQHF. The DNA for the CDR3 is TGTGCCAGCAGTTTAACCGGGACACTTAGCAATCAGCCCCAGCATTTT.

This clone was seen only once. This chain connects TRBV9 to TRBJ1-1; D is uncertain. The germline V gene encodes CDR1 SGDLS and CDR2 YYNGEE. The CDR3 consists of 15 residues. Trimming removed 4 bases from V and 4 bases from J, with 17 bases in between. The CDR3 DNA sequence: TGTGCCAGCAGCCTGCGGGTAGAAGCGATCACTGAAGCTTTCTTT. It is translated as CASSLRVEAITEAFF.

In its sample, this clone was seen many times. One end of the junction fails to match germline, which may point to a read error. V usage is TRBV6-1 and J usage is TRBJ2-5; 9 bases fit TRBD1. The CDR3 sequence is 15 residues long. Germline lookup yields CDR1 MNHNS and CDR2 SASEGT. CDR3 sequence: CASSEGTGLGETQYF. CDR3 nucleotides: TGTGCCAGCAGCGAAGGGACAGGGTTAGGGGAGACCCAGTACTTC.

The gene calls are TRBV7-2 and TRBJ2-2; D remains unclear. Germline V gene sequence: CDR1 SGHTA, CDR2 FQGNSA. Trimming cost V 7 bases and J 7 bases, with 13 bases left between them. The CDR3 runs to 13 residues. The CDR3 nucleotides are TGTGCCAGCACTCCGTTCTTAAACGGGGAGCTGTTTTTT. Translating gives CASTPFLNGELFF.

This sequence joins TRBV1 and TRBJ2-7; the DNA was not compared with TRBD2, the D call given in the table. TRBV1 is shown as a pseudogene. This CDR3 has 13 amino acids. As DNA, the CDR3 is TGCACCCGGACTACGGGAGCCCTACGAGAGCAGTACTTC. Translating gives CTRTTGALREQYF.

CDR3 nucleotides: TGTGCCAGCAGCTTACAGACTAGCGGGGGGGCCTACGAGCAGTACTTC. Its translation is CASSLQTSGGAYEQYF. The chain employs TRBV7-9 and TRBJ2-7; 14 bases are a match to TRBD2. The CDR3 runs 16 residues. Germline lookup yields CDR1 SEHNR and CDR2 FQNEAQ (reference sequence). The J segment lost 2 bases and the V segment lost 2 bases, leaving 2 bases of the junction unmatched.

The gene calls are TRBV19 and TRBJ2-3; a possible D gene is TRBD2 (5 bases). The V gene lost 6 bases and the J gene lost 4 bases, with 5 bases spanning the gap. Germline CDR1 LNHDA, CDR2 SQIVND (reference sequence). CDR3 length: 11 amino acids. CDR3 in amino acids: CASRLADTQYF. CDR3 coding DNA: TGTGCCAGTAGACTAGCAGATACGCAGTATTTT.

V gene TRBV2 combines with J gene TRBJ1-2; 7 bases are a match to TRBD1. Per the germline V gene, CDR1 is SNHLY and CDR2 is FYNNEI. The J segment lost 7 bases and the V segment lost 8 bases, leaving 19 bases of the junction unmatched. The CDR3 runs 16 residues. Written as DNA, the CDR3 is TGTGCCAGCCGCAGGGAGCAGGGTAGGGGGCTATTTGGCTACACCTTC. This encodes CASRREQGRGLFGYTF.

The J gene is TRBJ1-3, the V gene TRBV9, with D unresolved. The CDR3 loop spans 13 amino acids. V shed 3 bases and J shed 0 bases, with 4 bases lying between them. From germline, CDR1 is SGDLS and CDR2 YYNGEE. The CDR3 protein is CASSGHSGNTIYF. The CDR3 nucleotides are TGTGCCAGCAGCGGACACTCTGGAAACACCATATATTTT. Filled out from reference TRBV9 and TRBJ1-3, the complete variable domain reads DSGVTQTPKHLITATGQRVTLRCSPRSGDLSVYWYQQSLDQGLQFLIQYYNGEERAKGNILERFSAQQFPDLHSELNLSSLELGDSALYFCASSGHSGNTIYFGEGSWLTVV.

The chain has TRBV15 and TRBJ2-2; 9 bases fit TRBD1. The CDR3 covers 15 residues. CDR1 LNHNV and CDR2 YYDKDF come from the germline V gene (reference sequence). V gave up 4 bases and J gave up 4 bases; unmatched junction bases: 4. The CDR3 nucleotides are TGTGCCACCAGCATTGGGACAGGGACCACCGGGGAGCTGTTTTTT. It encodes CATSIGTGTTGELFF.

The gene calls are TRBV6-6 and TRBJ1-5; TRBD1 might be the D (5 bases). This CDR3 is built from 14 residues. In germline, CDR1 is MNHNY, CDR2 SVGAGI (reference sequence). Trimming took 7 bases from V and 3 from J, leaving 13 bases between them. The CDR3 sequence: CASTVTGSNQPQHF. The DNA for the CDR3 is TGTGCCAGCACAGTAACAGGATCCAATCAGCCCCAGCATTTT.

The CDR3 coding sequence is TGTGCCAGCAGCTTGGTTCCGGGACAGGCGAATTCACCCCTCCACTTT. Its protein product is CASSLVPGQANSPLHF. The chain combines TRBV5-4 with TRBJ1-6, with 8 bases aligning to TRBD1. Germline CDR1 and CDR2: SGHNT and YYREEE (reference sequence). V shed 0 bases and J 7 bases; nucleotides not matched to a gene: 6. This CDR3 is built from 16 residues.

The chain links TRBV7-7 to TRBJ2-7; the D is unclear. The CDR3 is 16 residues long. CDR1 and CDR2 (germline): SSHAT, FNYEAQ (reference sequence). V shed 2 bases and J shed 1 base, with 15 bases lying between them. The CDR3 reads CASSLSATSPSYEQYF. CDR3 DNA sequence: TGTGCCAGCAGCTTAAGTGCGACATCCCCTTCCTACGAGCAGTACTTC.

The chain carries TRBV12-3 or TRBV12-4 and TRBJ1-4, with D unclear. CDR3 length: 11 amino acids. Trimming cost V 3 bases and J 9 bases, with 5 bases left between them. CDR3 DNA sequence: TGTGCCAGCAGTTTTGAGAAAAAACTGTTTTTT. Translated, it gives CASSFEKKLFF.

The chain links TRBV3-1 (or the pseudogene TRBV3-2) to TRBJ1-1; 8 bases are a match to TRBD1. The J segment lost 3 bases and the V segment lost 1 base, leaving 4 bases of the junction unmatched. This CDR3 region has 15 residues. The germline V gene encodes CDR1 LGHDT and CDR2 YNNKEL (reference sequence). The DNA for the CDR3 is TGTGCCAGCAGCCAAGCTACAGGGGGGTACACTGAAGCTTTCTTT. Protein product: CASSQATGGYTEAFF.

The gene calls are TRBV18 and TRBJ1-1; 9 nucleotides match TRBD1. After removal of 2 bases from V and 7 bases from J, the junction contained 8 bases not matched to a gene. The CDR3 sequence is 15 residues long. Germline V gene sequence: CDR1 KGHSH, CDR2 LQKENI. CDR3 sequence: CASSPVLTGGGEAFF. For the CDR3, the DNA is TGTGCCAGCTCACCAGTCCTTACAGGGGGCGGTGAAGCTTTCTTT.

This chain links TRBV13 with TRBJ1-5; 9 bases match TRBD1. Unmatched junction bases numbered 1, after V lost 3 bases and J lost 4 bases. CDR3 size: 14 residues. The germline V gene has CDR1 PRHDT and CDR2 FYEKMQ (reference sequence). This CDR3 is CASSLTGGNQPQHF. The CDR3 DNA reads as TGTGCCAGCAGCTTGACAGGGGGTAATCAGCCCCAGCATTTT.

The chain joins TRBV2 to TRBJ2-7, with D possibly matching TRBD2 (7 bases). With 10 bases removed from V and 7 bases from J, the gap between germline ends came to 17 bases. The CDR3 totals 12 residues. Germline CDR1 is SNHLY and CDR2 is FYNNEI. Written as DNA, the CDR3 is TGTGCCACTGGGGGGGCGGCTAAAGAGCAGTACTTC. It yields the protein CATGGAAKEQYF.

This clone has only a few counts. The chain combines TRBV10-2 with TRBJ1-3, with D possibly TRBD1 on 5 matching bases. Deletions cut 3 bases from V and 12 bases from J, with 15 bases between. This CDR3 comprises 13 residues. Germline CDR1 is WSHSY and CDR2 is SAAADI. CDR3 region: CASSDSYRSNIYF. CDR3 coding DNA: TGCGCCAGCAGTGACTCCTACAGGTCAAACATATATTTT.

The chain combines TRBV9 with TRBJ1-5, with TRBD1 identical over 7 bases. J lost 4 bases, V lost 4 bases, and 2 bases had no gene match. CDR1 is SGDLS and CDR2 is YYNGEE in the germline V gene. The CDR3 runs 13 residues. This CDR3 reads CASSKGANQPQHF. In DNA, the CDR3 is TGTGCCAGCAGCAAGGGGGCGAATCAGCCCCAGCATTTT.

This chain uses TRBV18 with TRBJ2-3; weak D call: TRBD1 (6 bases). The germline gives CDR1 KGHSH, CDR2 LQKENI. The CDR3 extends over 13 amino acids. V lost 4 bases to trimming and J lost 3 bases, with 8 bases between them. CDR3 bases: TGTGCCAGCTCACAGGGGGTAACAGATACGCAGTATTTT. Residues: CASSQGVTDTQYF.

The chain carries TRBV19 and TRBJ2-1; TRBD1 agrees at 8 bases. The CDR3 contains 15 residues. Germline V gene lookup returns CDR1 LNHDA and CDR2 SQIVND (reference sequence). Unmatched junction bases numbered 12, after V lost 9 bases and J lost 5 bases. DNA of the CDR3: TGTGCCAGCTTAAACCGGGACAGGAGTAACAATGAGCAGTTCTTC. This encodes CASLNRDRSNNEQFF.

The chain uses TRBV11-2 and TRBJ1-2, with 7 bases identical to TRBD1. The CDR3 sequence is 17 residues long. Germline lookup yields CDR1 SGHAT and CDR2 FQNNGV. Trimming removed 1 base from V and 0 bases from J; junction bases left unmatched: 8. The CDR3 region has the DNA TGTGCCAGCAGCTTAGGGGGTTCAGGGGGATCTAACTATGGCTACACCTTC. Amino acids: CASSLGGSGGSNYGYTF.

The CDR3 DNA is TGTGCCAGCAGCACGAGAACAGGGGGGAAGACCCAGTACTTC. Encoded protein: CASSTRTGGKTQYF. The chain carries TRBV5-6 and TRBJ2-5; 8 nucleotides match TRBD1. The CDR3 sequence is 14 residues long. Unmatched junction bases numbered 8, after V lost 4 bases and J lost 6 bases. The germline CDR1 and CDR2 sequences are SGHDT and YYEEEE.